Presented here are 10 T cell receptor beta chains from one specimen sequenced in a study of spatial heterogeneity in lung cancer. TCRdb independently ran MiXCR on the 5' RACE reads; one entry per CDR3 protein. This sample carries fewer than 50,000 distinct CDR3 sequences, more than 9% of them seen once, and the ten largest clones take 17%. Time point of the sample: blood at routine non-recurrence follow-up after resection. This specimen was PBMCs, taken at follow-up. The receptors were gathered from a female donor with early-stage non-small cell lung cancer.

V usage is TRBV28 and J usage is TRBJ2-3; 8 bases are shared with TRBD2. The CDR3 spans 17 residues. V lost 4 bases to trimming and J lost 3 bases; unmatched junction nucleotides: 12. Looked up from germline, CDR1 is MDHEN and CDR2 is SYDVKM. The CDR3 region has the DNA TGTGCCAGCAGTTCTCCCCTTCTAGCGGGTGGTACAGATACGCAGTATTTT. Encoded protein: CASSSPLLAGGTDTQYF.

This sequence joins TRBV7-3 and TRBJ2-3, with D hard to call. The germline CDR1 and CDR2 sequences are SGHTA and FQGTGA. V was cut by 5 bases and J by 1 base, with 10 bases left in between. The CDR3 has 14 residues. CDR3 residues: CASSRLAGTDTQYF. The CDR3 DNA is TGTGCCAGCAGCCGACTCGCTGGCACAGATACGCAGTATTTT. The entire variable domain, with the rest obtained from reference TRBV7-3 and TRBJ2-3, is as follows: GAGVSQTPSNKVTEKGKYVELRCDPISGHTALYWYRQSLGQGPEFLIYFQGTGAADDSGLPNDRFFAVRPEGSVSTLKIQRTERGDSAVYLCASSRLAGTDTQYFGPGTRLTVL.

The chain is built from TRBV7-9 and TRBJ1-1; 7 bases agree with TRBD1. The J segment lost 2 bases and the V segment lost 8 bases, leaving 14 bases of the junction unmatched. There are 16 residues in the CDR3. Germline V gives CDR1 SEHNR, CDR2 FQNEAQ (reference sequence). In DNA form, the CDR3 reads TGTGCCAGCCATTATCTAATCGGACAGGTTAACACTGAAGCTTTCTTT. Amino acids: CASHYLIGQVNTEAFF.

The rearrangement uses TRBV12-3 or TRBV12-4 and TRBJ1-5, with D uncertain. The CDR3 consists of 13 residues. The V end was cut by 3 bases, the J end by 4 bases, with 7 bases between. CDR3 DNA sequence: TGTGCCAGCAGTTTCGGGGTAAATCAGCCCCAGCATTTT. It specifies CASSFGVNQPQHF.

Many counts were recorded for this clonotype. This chain joins TRBV2 and TRBJ1-1; D call uncertain. Germline V gene data show CDR1 as SNHLY and CDR2 as FYNNEI. V lost 7 bases, J lost 1 base, and 10 bases lay in between. The CDR3 length is 13 residues. CDR3 sequence (DNA): TGTGCCAGCAATCGAGCGGGGAACACTGAAGCTTTCTTT. This gives the protein CASNRAGNTEAFF.

This clonotype appeared many times. This rearrangement joins TRBV19 to TRBJ2-5; 8 positions agree with TRBD1. Germline V CDR1 and CDR2: LNHDA, SQIVND (reference sequence). The junction had 13 bases not matched to a gene; V was cut back by 3 bases and J by 1 base. The CDR3 totals 18 residues. This CDR3 is CASSIGLGTGTSQETQYF. For the CDR3, the DNA is TGTGCCAGTAGTATTGGCCTTGGGACAGGCACCAGCCAAGAGACCCAGTACTTC. The whole variable domain, filled in from reference TRBV19 and TRBJ2-5, reads DGGITQSPKYLFRKEGQNVTLSCEQNLNHDAMYWYRQDPGQGLRLIYYSQIVNDFQKGDIAEGYSVSREKKESFPLTVTSAQKNPTAFYLCASSIGLGTGTSQETQYFGPGTRLLVL.

This clonotype was seen a handful of times. The chain employs TRBV6-2 or TRBV6-3 and TRBJ2-1; D possibly uses TRBD1 or TRBD2 (5 bases each). The germline V and J ends were trimmed by 5 bases and 5 bases, with 10 bases remaining between them. CDR1 MNHEY and CDR2 SVGEGT come from the germline V gene. The CDR3 totals 13 residues. CDR3 amino acids: CASSPGTNNEQFF. CDR3 nucleotides: TGTGCCAGCAGTCCCGGGACGAACAATGAGCAGTTCTTC.

This clonotype came up a few times. This sequence joins TRBV7-6 and TRBJ2-3, with D tentatively TRBD1 (5 bases). The V gene lost 6 bases and the J gene lost 6 bases, with 19 bases spanning the gap. In germline, CDR1 is SGHVS, CDR2 FNYEAQ. There are 15 residues in the CDR3. The CDR3 nucleotides are TGTGCCAGCAGTGTCTCAGGTCAGGGCCTTGATACGCAGTATTTT. This gives the protein CASSVSGQGLDTQYF.

This clonotype was picked up many times. The chain combines TRBV28 with TRBJ2-7; D might be TRBD1 (6 bases). The CDR3 length is 14 residues. CDR1 MDHEN and CDR2 SYDVKM come from the germline V gene. Between the trimmed V and J ends, which lost 10 bases and 2 bases, there was a span of 18 bases. This CDR3 reads CATLNARGPYEQYF. The CDR3 coding sequence is TGTGCCACCCTTAACGCCAGGGGACCCTACGAGCAGTACTTC.

This clonotype was found a few times. The chain couples TRBV7-6 to TRBJ2-1; D not resolved. Germline V gene sequence: CDR1 SGHVS, CDR2 FNYEAQ. The length of the CDR3 is 13 residues. V was cut by 1 base and J by 10 bases, with 11 bases left in between. The CDR3 DNA sequence: TGTGCCAGCAGCTTAGGGCAGACTCGGGAGCAGTTCTTC. This sequence encodes CASSLGQTREQFF. The whole variable domain, filled in from reference TRBV7-6 and TRBJ2-1, reads GAGVSQSPRYKVTKRGQDVALRCDPISGHVSLYWYRQALGQGPEFLTYFNYEAQQDKSGLPNDRFSAERPEGSISTLTIQRTEQRDSAMYRCASSLGQTREQFFGPGTRLTVL.